Listed below are T cell receptor beta chains from one sample, sequenced in a study of PD-L1 blockade in urothelial cancer. The assay was immunoSEQ multiplex PCR, and TCRdb's table has in-frame clones only and misses some. The table includes tens of thousands of clones, 90% to 95% detected once. Here the sequenced sample was PBMCs, taken around atezolizumab (anti-PD-L1) treatment. Source of these receptors: a man in his sixties with urothelial cancer. Both conserved end residues are part of each CDR3. A D gene is named only where the DNA matches it firmly. The size entry is marked missing in some rows and otherwise reads once, few, many or a size class.

TRBJ1-3	TRBV19	.	.	CASSTISSGNTIYF	TGTGCCAGTAGTACTATCTCCTCTGGAAACACCATATATTTT
TRBJ1-1	TRBV6-6	.	TRBD1	CASSSQGGTEAFF	TGTGCCAGCAGTTCACAGGGGGGCACTGAAGCTTTCTTT
TRBJ2-7	TRBV5-1	once	.	CASSSTGPYEQYF	TGCGCCAGCAGCTCGACAGGTCCCTACGAGCAGTACTTC
TRBJ2-5	TRBV4-2	.	.	CASSQDAGLQETQYF	TGTGCCAGCAGCCAAGATGCGGGACTCCAAGAGACCCAGTACTTC
TRBJ1-1	TRBV7-2	.	.	CASSLGGPGTEAFF	TGTGCCAGCAGCTTAGGGGGGCCAGGCACTGAAGCTTTCTTT
TRBJ1-2	TRBV30	few	TRBD1	CAWSSGQGADGYTF	TGTGCCTGGTCTTCCGGACAGGGGGCAGATGGCTACACCTTC
TRBJ1-4	TRBV6-1	.	TRBD1	CASVGQPNEKLFF	TGTGCCAGCGTGGGACAGCCGAATGAAAAACTGTTTTTT
TRBJ2-1	TRBV4-3	.	.	CASSRSSSSYNEQFF	TGCGCCAGCAGCAGGAGCTCCAGCTCCTACAATGAGCAGTTCTTC
TRBJ2-5	TRBV29-1	.	.	CSVRGGATSGETQYF	TGCAGCGTTCGGGGCGGGGCTACTAGTGGAGAGACCCAGTACTTC
TRBJ1-5	TRBV10-3	.	TRBD1	CAISTGGSNQPQHF	TGTGCCATTTCGACAGGGGGCTCCAATCAGCCCCAGCATTTT
TRBJ2-3	TRBV28	.	TRBD2	CASRAGPGFADTQYF	TGTGCCAGCAGAGCGGGACCGGGTTTTGCAGATACGCAGTATTTT
TRBJ2-4	TRBV6-5	.	.	CASSPLGGKKNIQYF	TGTGCCAGCAGTCCCCTTGGGGGGAAGAAAAACATTCAGTACTTC
TRBJ1-5	TRBV12-1	.	.	CASSKRTGNQPQHF	TGTGCCAGCAGCAAACGGACGGGGAATCAGCCCCAGCATTTT
TRBJ2-2	TRBV6-5	few	.	CASKGTLNTGELFF	TGTGCCAGCAAGGGGACTCTAAACACCGGGGAGCTGTTTTTT
TRBJ1-4	TRBV6-1	.	.	CASSGAMRENEKLFF	TGTGCCAGCAGTGGGGCAATGCGGGAAAATGAAAAACTGTTTTTT
TRBJ1-6	TRBV19	.	TRBD1	CASSMDGDSNNSPLHF	TGTGCCAGTAGTATGGATGGGGACAGTAATAATTCACCCCTCCACTTT
TRBJ2-4	TRBV7-2	.	.	CASAEIQIAKNIQYF	TGTGCCAGCGCCGAAATACAAATAGCCAAAAACATTCAGTACTTC
TRBJ1-4	TRBV30	.	TRBD1	CAWSDRGTEKLFF	TGTGCCTGGTCAGACAGGGGGACTGAAAAACTGTTTTTT
TRBJ2-5	TRBV23-1	once	.	CASSQLASGEEYQETQYF	TGCGCCAGCAGTCAACTTGCCTCAGGGGAAGAATACCAAGAGACCCAGTACTTC
TRBJ2-2	TRBV2	few	.	CASGAVATNTGELFF	TGTGCCAGCGGAGCCGTAGCAACGAACACCGGGGAGCTGTTTTTT
TRBJ1-2	TRBV28	.	TRBD1	CASSLTGLYGYTF	TGTGCCAGCAGTCTGACAGGGCTATATGGCTACACCTTC
TRBJ1-3	TRBV4-2	.	.	CASSQVAGGVSGNTIYF	TGTGCCAGCAGCCAAGTAGCCGGAGGGGTTTCTGGAAACACCATATATTTT
TRBJ2-4	TRBV7-8	.	.	CASSLGEAGNIQYF	TGTGCCAGCAGCTTAGGAGAAGCCGGAAACATTCAGTACTTC
TRBJ1-4	TRBV11-2	.	.	CASSRTGQGNEKLFF	TGTGCCAGCAGCCGTACAGGGCAAGGAAATGAAAAACTGTTTTTT
TRBJ1-4	TRBV9	.	.	CASSVAPNTGSTNEKLFF	TGTGCCAGCAGCGTCGCACCAAATACAGGTTCAACTAATGAAAAACTGTTTTTT
TRBJ1-2	TRBV7-2	.	TRBD1	CASSVTGGGGTYGYTF	TGTGCCAGCAGCGTAACAGGGGGCGGCGGAACTTATGGCTACACCTTC
TRBJ1-1	TRBV7-2	.	.	CASSLRDRGARAFF	TGTGCCAGCAGCTTAAGGGATCGGGGGGCAAGAGCTTTCTTT
TRBJ1-1	TRBV6-5	.	TRBD1	CASAGGMNTEAFF	TGTGCCAGCGCAGGGGGCATGAACACTGAAGCTTTCTTT
TRBJ1-6	TRBV6-6	.	TRBD1	CASSRTGRTPLHF	TGTGCCAGCAGTAGGACAGGGAGGACACCCCTCCACTTT
TRBJ1-2	TRBV6-5	once	TRBD1	CASSPGQLYGYTF	TGTGCCAGCAGCCCGGGACAGCTATATGGCTACACCTTC
TRBJ2-7	TRBV6-5	.	.	CASSYSYRGSYEQYF	TGTGCCAGCAGTTACTCGTATCGCGGGTCCTACGAGCAGTACTTC
TRBJ2-3	TRBV11-2	.	.	CASSSMGGALADTQYF	TGTGCCAGCAGCTCCATGGGGGGGGCGTTGGCAGATACGCAGTATTTT
TRBJ1-2	TRBV2	.	TRBD1	CASNSQGAGGYTF	TGTGCCAGCAACTCACAGGGGGCAGGTGGCTACACCTTC
TRBJ1-6	TRBV4-2	.	TRBD1	CASSQDHARGRVPLHF	TGTGCCAGCAGCCAAGATCATGCAAGGGGGCGGGTACCCCTCCACTTT
TRBJ1-2	TRBV5-6	.	.	CASSLISAANYGYTF	TGTGCCAGCAGCTTGATATCAGCAGCGAACTATGGCTACACCTTC
TRBJ2-3	TRBV11-2	.	.	CASSSRRGARVPPDTQYF	TGTGCCAGCAGCTCCCGTAGGGGCGCTCGGGTCCCCCCCGATACGCAGTATTTT
TRBJ2-1	TRBV2	.	.	CASSEKGTMREQFF	TGTGCCAGCAGTGAAAAGGGGACAATGCGGGAGCAGTTCTTC
TRBJ2-1	TRBV7-2	.	TRBD2	CASSLVGGSGNYNEQFF	TGTGCCAGCAGCTTAGTGGGTGGGAGCGGGAACTACAATGAGCAGTTCTTC
TRBJ1-2	TRBV6-5	.	.	CASSSAGSPDGYTF	TGTGCCAGCAGTTCCGCCGGGTCCCCGGATGGCTACACCTTC
TRBJ2-3	TRBV7-2	.	.	CASSPHRGLLTGDTQYF	TGTGCCAGCAGCCCCCACCGAGGACTCTTAACGGGGGATACGCAGTATTTT
TRBJ2-3	TRBV5-1	.	TRBD2	CASRETSGGRYTDTQYF	TGCGCCAGCAGAGAGACTAGCGGGGGACGATACACAGATACGCAGTATTTT
TRBJ1-2	TRBV28	.	.	CASTLQGIYGYTF	TGTGCCAGCACCCTCCAGGGGATCTATGGCTACACCTTC
TRBJ2-3	TRBV5-4	.	TRBD1	CASSWTWGRGRMDTQYF	TGTGCCAGCAGCTGGACTTGGGGCAGGGGGCGCATGGATACGCAGTATTTT
TRBJ2-1	TRBV6-1	.	.	CASSEFANSYNEQFF	TGTGCCAGCAGTGAATTTGCTAACTCCTACAATGAGCAGTTCTTC
TRBJ1-3	TRBV14	.	.	CASRKGGVSGNTIYF	TGTGCCAGCAGGAAAGGAGGGGTTTCTGGAAACACCATATATTTT
TRBJ2-1	TRBV5-1	once	TRBD2	CASSLTSGTYNEQFF	TGCGCCAGCAGCTTGACTAGCGGTACCTACAATGAGCAGTTCTTC
TRBJ2-2	TRBV14	.	.	CASSEARLTNTGELFF	TGTGCCAGCAGCGAAGCCCGGCTGACAAACACCGGGGAGCTGTTTTTT
TRBJ1-5	TRBV7-2	.	TRBD1	CASSLGTGYGLSQPQHF	TGTGCCAGCAGCTTAGGGACAGGTTACGGTCTGAGTCAGCCCCAGCATTTT
TRBJ1-1	TRBV5-4	.	.	CASSLARQMNTEAFF	TGTGCCAGCAGCTTGGCCCGACAAATGAACACTGAAGCTTTCTTT
TRBJ1-1	TRBV29-1	.	.	CSVEDFGRSPEAFF	TGCAGCGTTGAAGATTTTGGCAGAAGTCCTGAAGCTTTCTTT
TRBJ2-6	TRBV29-1	.	TRBD1	CSVAGQGASGANVLTF	TGCAGCGTTGCGGGACAGGGAGCGTCTGGGGCCAACGTCCTGACTTTC
TRBJ2-5	TRBV5-4	once	.	CASSTQGVASETQYF	TGTGCCAGCAGCACACAGGGTGTTGCTAGTGAGACCCAGTACTTC
TRBJ2-2	TRBV5-6	.	.	CASSFTGVYTGELFF	TGTGCCAGCAGCTTTACCGGGGTCTACACCGGGGAGCTGTTTTTT
TRBJ2-1	TRBV28	.	TRBD2	CASSRIGRVNEQFF	TGTGCCAGCAGTAGAATCGGGAGGGTCAATGAGCAGTTCTTC
TRBJ2-5	TRBV7-3	.	TRBD2	CASSLNGGGAQETQYF	TGTGCCAGCAGCTTAAATGGCGGGGGGGCCCAAGAGACCCAGTACTTC
TRBJ2-2	TRBV6-5	.	TRBD1	CASRRPGTGTGELFF	TGTGCCAGCAGACGTCCCGGGACAGGGACCGGGGAGCTGTTTTTT
TRBJ2-7	TRBV28	once	.	CASSPPGGISEQYF	TGTGCCAGCAGTCCCCCAGGAGGGATTAGCGAGCAGTACTTC
TRBJ2-5	TRBV7-2	once	.	CASSLVSQETQYF	TGTGCCAGCAGCTTAGTCTCCCAAGAGACCCAGTACTTC
TRBJ1-2	TRBV2	.	TRBD1	CASSTGTDVYGYTF	TGTGCCAGCAGTACCGGGACAGACGTTTATGGCTACACCTTC